These T cell receptor beta chains were read from a single sample in a study of circulating and synovial CD4+ cells in juvenile arthritis. Sequencing used immunoSEQ multiplex PCR; TCRdb keeps in-frame clones, though not all of them. In the table there are some 35,000 clones, around 95% of which are singletons. The sample was CD4+ T cells from blood. These receptor sequences come from a human donor with juvenile idiopathic arthritis. CDR3s leave out the opening cysteine and the closing phenylalanine or tryptophan. The D gene is left open where the match is weak.

v_call,j_call,d_call,cdr3_aa
TRBV11-2,TRBJ1-2,NA,ASSTRDGYT
TRBV5-1,TRBJ2-2,NA,ASSLDTASGELF
TRBV18,TRBJ2-1,TRBD2,ASSPRAAGGNEQF
TRBV6-1,TRBJ2-5,TRBD1,ASSEGQGVVETQY
TRBV5-4,TRBJ2-2,TRBD1,ALGQGGRPGELF
TRBV7-6,TRBJ1-1,TRBD1,ASSPRQGLNTEAF
TRBV2,TRBJ2-5,TRBD2,ASSDGGIRETQY
TRBV28,TRBJ2-7,NA,ASSLGGSQIYEQY
TRBV11-2,TRBJ1-2,NA,ATHPGGRFYGYT
TRBV14,TRBJ2-2,NA,ASSLHRLAMNTGELF
TRBV18,TRBJ1-1,NA,ASSPGRNTEAF
TRBV10-3,TRBJ1-2,NA,AISESESRVVGYT
TRBV11-3,TRBJ2-3,TRBD2,ASSLDTSGSTDTQY
TRBV5-4,TRBJ2-1,TRBD1,ASSFAQGIYNEQF
TRBV10-1,TRBJ2-3,NA,ASSEGASRTTDTQY
TRBV27,TRBJ1-2,TRBD1,ASSSRGRDSDGYT
TRBV28,TRBJ2-7,TRBD2,ASSLWSLRGGTYEQY
TRBV5-6,TRBJ2-3,NA,ASSLGLADTQY
TRBV10-3,TRBJ2-7,NA,AISRAGVSYEQY
TRBV4-1,TRBJ1-6,TRBD1,ASSRPTGGKGSPLH
TRBV28,TRBJ2-4,NA,ASSDEWGPRGGIQY
TRBV7-2,TRBJ2-3,TRBD2,ASSSSGVSTDTQY
TRBV7-9,TRBJ1-6,NA,ASSLLGGEALH
TRBV4-3,TRBJ2-6,NA,ASSRTEDGAGANVLT
TRBV10-3,TRBJ2-3,NA,AAGGPTDTQY
TRBV2,TRBJ1-2,NA,ASSEISGRAYNYGYT
TRBV7-8,TRBJ2-2,TRBD2,ASSLDQGAGVTGELF
TRBV19,TRBJ2-1,NA,ASSIDLRVPEQF
TRBV6-1,TRBJ1-1,NA,ASSAPSVGGTEAF